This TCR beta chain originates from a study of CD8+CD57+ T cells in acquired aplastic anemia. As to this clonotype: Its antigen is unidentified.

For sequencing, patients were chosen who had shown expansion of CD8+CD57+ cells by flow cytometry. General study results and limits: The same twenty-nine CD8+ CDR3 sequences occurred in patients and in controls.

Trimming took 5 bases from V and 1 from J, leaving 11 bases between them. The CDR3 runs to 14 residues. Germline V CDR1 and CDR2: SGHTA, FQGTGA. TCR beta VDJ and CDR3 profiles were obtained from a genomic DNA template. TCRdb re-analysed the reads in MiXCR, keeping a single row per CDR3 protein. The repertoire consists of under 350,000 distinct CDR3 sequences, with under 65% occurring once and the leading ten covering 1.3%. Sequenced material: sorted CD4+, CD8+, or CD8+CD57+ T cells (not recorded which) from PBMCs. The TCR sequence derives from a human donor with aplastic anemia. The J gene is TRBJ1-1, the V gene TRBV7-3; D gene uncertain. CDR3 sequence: CASSPTHGNTEAFF. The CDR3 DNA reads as TGTGCCAGCAGCCCAACCCACGGGAACACTGAAGCTTTCTTT.